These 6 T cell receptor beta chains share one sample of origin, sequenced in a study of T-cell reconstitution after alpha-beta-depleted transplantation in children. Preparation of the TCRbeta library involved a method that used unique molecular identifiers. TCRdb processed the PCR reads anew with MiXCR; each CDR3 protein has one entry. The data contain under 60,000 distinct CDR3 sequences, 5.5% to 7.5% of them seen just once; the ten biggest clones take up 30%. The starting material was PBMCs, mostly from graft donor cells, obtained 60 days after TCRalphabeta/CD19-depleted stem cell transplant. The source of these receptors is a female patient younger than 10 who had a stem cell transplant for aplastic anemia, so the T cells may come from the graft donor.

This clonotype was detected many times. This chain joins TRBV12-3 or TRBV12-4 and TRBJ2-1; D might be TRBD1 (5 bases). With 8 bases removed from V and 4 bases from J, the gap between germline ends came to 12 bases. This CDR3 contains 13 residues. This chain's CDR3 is CASHRNLYNEQFF. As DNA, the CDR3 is TGTGCCAGCCACAGGAACCTGTACAATGAGCAGTTCTTC.

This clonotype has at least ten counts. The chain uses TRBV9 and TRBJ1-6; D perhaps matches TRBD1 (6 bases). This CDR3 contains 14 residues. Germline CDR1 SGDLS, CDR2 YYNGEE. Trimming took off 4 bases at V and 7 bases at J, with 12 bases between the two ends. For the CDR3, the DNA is TGTGCCAGCAGCCCAGGGGATTGGAATTCACCCCTCCACTTT. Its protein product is CASSPGDWNSPLHF. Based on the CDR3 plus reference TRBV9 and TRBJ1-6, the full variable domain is DSGVTQTPKHLITATGQRVTLRCSPRSGDLSVYWYQQSLDQGLQFLIQYYNGEERAKGNILERFSAQQFPDLHSELNLSSLELGDSALYFCASSPGDWNSPLHFGNGTRLTVT.

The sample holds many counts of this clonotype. The CDR3: CASSWGGSTDTQYF. CDR3 nucleotides: TGTGCCAGCAGCTGGGGGGGGTCCACAGATACGCAGTATTTT. The V gene is TRBV7-2, the J gene TRBJ2-3; 7 bases are shared with TRBD2. Per germline, CDR1 SGHTA and CDR2 FQGNSA. Germline trimming cut 4 bases from V and 2 bases from J; bases unmatched to any gene: 3. This CDR3 spans 14 amino acids.

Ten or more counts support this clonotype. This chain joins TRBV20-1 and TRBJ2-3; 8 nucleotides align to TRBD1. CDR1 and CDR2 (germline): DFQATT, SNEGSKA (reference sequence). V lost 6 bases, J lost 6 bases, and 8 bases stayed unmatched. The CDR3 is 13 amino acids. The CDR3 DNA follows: TGCAGTGCCCGGACAGGGAATGGGGATACGCAGTATTTT. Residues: CSARTGNGDTQYF.

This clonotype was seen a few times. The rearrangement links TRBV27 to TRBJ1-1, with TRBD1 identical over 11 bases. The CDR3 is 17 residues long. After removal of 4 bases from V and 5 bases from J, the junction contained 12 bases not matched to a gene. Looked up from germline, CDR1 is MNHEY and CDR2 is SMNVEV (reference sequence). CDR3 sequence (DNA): TGTGCCAGCAGTTCACGGAGGGACAGGGGGGGAGCGACTGAAGCTTTCTTT. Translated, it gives CASSSRRDRGGATEAFF.

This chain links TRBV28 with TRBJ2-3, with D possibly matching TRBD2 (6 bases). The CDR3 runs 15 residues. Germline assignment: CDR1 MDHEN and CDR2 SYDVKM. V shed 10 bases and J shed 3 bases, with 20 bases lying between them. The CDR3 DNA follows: TGTGCCACCTTCGCGGGGCTCGGACTAACAGATACGCAGTATTTT. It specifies CATFAGLGLTDTQYF.